This TCR beta chain was retrieved from a study of T cells in Graves' hyperthyroidism and ophthalmopathy. The TCR beta CDR3 regions underwent amplification using RNA transcripts as the source. During a first-round RT-PCR of the TCR CDR3, the HTBI primer set was used. MiXCR, run by TCRdb on the multiplex PCR reads, gives a single entry per CDR3 protein. The repertoire holds a few hundred thousand distinct CDR3 sequences, with more than 45% as singletons. The study's findings and limits: In simple terms, a model built on 13 V-J features told ophthalmopathy apart from stable hyperthyroidism.

Diagnostic decisions used clinical symptoms, serum thyroxine and TRAb, thyroid ultrasound and orbital computed tomography. In its sample, this clonotype was seen many times. No antigen is known for it. The CDR3 extends over 13 amino acids. Germline V gene lookup returns CDR1 PRHDT and CDR2 FYEKMQ (reference sequence). V lost 5 bases to trimming and J lost 6 bases, with 13 bases between them. The sequenced sample consisted of peripheral blood or thyroid tissue (not recorded which). The origin of this receptor is an adult woman with Graves' disease, either hyperthyroidism or ophthalmopathy (not recorded which). V usage is TRBV13 and J usage is TRBJ1-1, with D hard to call. Written as DNA, the CDR3 is TGTGCCAGCAGCCCCAGCGTTCTGGCTGAAGCTTTCTTT. Its translation: CASSPSVLAEAFF.